Included here is one T cell receptor beta chain sequence, with context. The antigen this receptor binds is unknown. Nothing much larger sits one base from this clone, and base qualities are not available. The sample was run on an Illumina HiSeq 1500. In-frame beta chains were kept once TCRdb had trimmed the public reads at Q25 with fastp and called clones with MiXCR. Rows with a matching CDR3 protein are joined into one entry that keeps the most common DNA and genes. This sample comprises approximately 590,000 distinct CDR3 sequences, around 40% of them detected only once. The biggest ten clones account for around 50% of the sample. These data come from a study of T cell repertoires in cytomegalovirus infection (dated by TCRdb to between 2018 and 2020). In terms of the full investigation: Alongside well-studied HLA-B-restricted epitopes, the peptide stimulations were aimed at recently identified HLA-C-restricted CMV epitopes, whose presentation resists viral immunomodulation. Donor HLA type was relevant to the analysis, because carriage of CMV infection together with the matching HLA type was indicated by public TCR beta signatures.

Sequences SGHTA (CDR1) and FQGNSA (CDR2) are obtained from the germline V gene. V sheds 5 bases and J sheds 5 bases, leaving 15 bases between their ends. Including cysteine and phenylalanine, the CDR3 has 14 amino acids. The kept DNA is CDR3 alone, 42 bases in frame from the first base. The paper as a whole reports these results and caveats: The ex vivo response was dominated by HLA-C-restricted CMV-specific TCR beta clonotypes, and the single most frequent clonotype in two of eight donors was supplied by these HLA-C-restricted clonotypes. Carriers of CMV infection plus the relevant HLA type were discriminated by the cumulative frequency of public TCR beta family members in the study cohort and in an independent approximately 400-donor cohort.

This specimen's treatment or condition label, interpreted: in vitro stimulation with specific CMV peptide epitopes to enrich CMV-specific T cells. Material: cultured PBMCs, obtained from culture after CMV antigen stimulation. The V and J segments used are TRBV7-2 and TRBJ1-1, with the D gene too uncertain to name. This TCR came from a human donor in good health (CMV status not recorded). Some clones in this sample may be carry-over from other donors' samples. DNA sequence: TGTGCCAGCAGCCCTCGTAGCTTTGGGACTGAAGCTTTCTTT. It codes for CASSPRSFGTEAFF.